A single sample gave rise to the 30 T cell receptor beta chains below, sequenced in a study of blood T cell repertoires in COVID-19. Profiling relied on immunoSEQ multiplex PCR, and the TCRdb table lists in-frame clones only, not all of them. The sample carries roughly 250,000 clones, 83% recorded once. Input material: peripheral blood. These receptors originate from a man in his forties with active or convalescent COVID-19.

The rearrangement links TRBV29-1 to TRBJ1-2; 8 bases are shared with TRBD1. V dropped 6 bases and J dropped 4; count of bases not matched to a gene: 10. CDR1 and CDR2 from the germline V gene are SQVTM and ANQGSEA. The CDR3 consists of 14 residues. The CDR3 reads CSVQLGTGGYGYTF. In DNA, the CDR3 is TGCAGCGTCCAGCTAGGTACAGGGGGCTATGGCTACACCTTC.

The rearrangement links TRBV6-5 to TRBJ1-2; 8 bases line up with TRBD1. The CDR3 is 15 amino acids. The V gene end was trimmed by 5 bases and the J gene end by 3 bases; junction bases not matched to a gene: 8. CDR1 MNHEY and CDR2 SVGAGI come from the germline V gene. The CDR3 loop reads CASSQGAGADYGYTF. Written as DNA, the CDR3 is TGTGCCAGCAGTCAGGGGGCGGGGGCCGACTATGGCTACACCTTC.

The V call is TRBV5-6, the J call TRBJ2-3; 9 nucleotides match TRBD2. The trim removed 1 base at V and 6 bases at J, leaving 9 bases unmatched. Looked up from germline, CDR1 is SGHDT and CDR2 is YYEEEE. The CDR3 has 16 amino acids. CDR3 nucleotides: TGTGCCAGCAGCTTGTTTGCGCGGGAGGGCCAGGATACGCAGTATTTT. Its protein product is CASSLFAREGQDTQYF.

The rearrangement joins TRBV19 to TRBJ1-2; 11 bases line up with TRBD1. From germline, CDR1 is LNHDA and CDR2 SQIVND (reference sequence). The V and J ends lost 4 bases and 3 bases, in that order; junction bases with no gene match: 4. The length of the CDR3 is 15 residues. Here the CDR3 DNA reads TGTGCCAGTAGTACCGGGACAGGGGGGCACTATGGCTACACCTTC. Protein sequence: CASSTGTGGHYGYTF.

This chain joins TRBV21-1 and TRBJ1-1; the table assigns TRBD1, which was not confirmed against the DNA. TRBV21-1 is a recognized pseudogene. The CDR3 totals 14 residues. CDR3 nucleotides: TGTGCCAGCAGGGACAGGGGGACGAACACTGAAGCTTTCTTT. It encodes CASRDRGTNTEAFF.

The rearrangement uses TRBV5-5 and TRBJ1-5; 8 bases match TRBD1. The CDR3 totals 15 residues. The germline V gene has CDR1 SGHKS and CDR2 YYEKEE (reference sequence). V trimming: 6 bases; J trimming: 3 bases; junction bases outside the gene matches: 8. The CDR3 sequence: CASTLTGAFNQPQHF. The CDR3 bases are TGTGCCAGCACCCTGACAGGGGCATTCAATCAGCCCCAGCATTTT. Supplemented by reference TRBV5-5 and TRBJ1-5, the full variable domain reads DAGVTQSPTHLIKTRGQQVTLRCSPISGHKSVSWYQQVLGQGPQFIFQYYEKEERGRGNFPDRFSARQFPNYSSELNVNALLLGDSALYLCASTLTGAFNQPQHFGDGTRLSIL.

The gene calls are TRBV24-1 and TRBJ2-3; D call uncertain. Germline V gives CDR1 KGHDR, CDR2 SFDVKD. The length of the CDR3 is 12 residues. The V end was cut by 10 bases, the J end by 0 bases, with 7 bases between. The CDR3 DNA reads TGTGCCACAGGAGCTAGCACAGATACGCAGTATTTT. The encoded protein is CATGASTDTQYF.

V is TRBV13 and J is TRBJ2-7; TRBD1 matches at 7 bases. This CDR3 has 13 residues. Germline-derived CDR1 and CDR2 are PRHDT and FYEKMQ (reference sequence). V trimming: 7 bases; J trimming: 2 bases; junction bases outside the gene matches: 5. CDR3 sequence: CASMNRGTYEQYF. CDR3 in DNA: TGTGCCAGCATGAACAGGGGCACCTACGAGCAGTACTTC.

The rearrangement links TRBV10-2 to TRBJ2-3; no reliable D call. The V and J ends lost 6 bases and 4 bases respectively, with 5 bases between them. The V gene's germline CDR1 is WSHSY and CDR2 SAAADI. The CDR3 extends over 11 amino acids. CDR3 nucleotide sequence: TGCGCCAGCAGCCCTGCAGATACGCAGTATTTT. It codes for CASSPADTQYF.

The chain combines TRBV6-6 with TRBJ2-7, with 8 bases fitting TRBD2. The J segment lost 9 bases and the V segment lost 5 bases, leaving 21 bases of the junction unmatched. This CDR3 has 17 amino acids. Germline CDR1 MNHNY, CDR2 SVGAGI (reference sequence). CDR3 sequence (DNA): TGTGCCAGCAGTGGATCGACAGGACTAGCCAACTTTCTGCCGCAGTACTTC. It encodes CASSGSTGLANFLPQYF.

This clone was counted once. The rearrangement joins TRBV18 to TRBJ1-2; TRBD1 is a possible D gene (6 bases). This CDR3 spans 13 amino acids. The germline V gene encodes CDR1 KGHSH and CDR2 LQKENI. V was trimmed by 3 bases and J by 7 bases, leaving 12 bases between them. The chain's CDR3 is CASSPTGSGGYTF. In DNA form, the CDR3 reads TGTGCCAGCTCACCTACAGGGAGCGGTGGCTACACCTTC.

This clone was seen a single time. V usage is TRBV27 and J usage is TRBJ1-5, with D possibly matching TRBD1 (5 bases). The CDR3 sequence is 17 residues long. V shed 1 base and J shed 0 bases, with 13 bases lying between them. Germline V CDR1 and CDR2: MNHEY, SMNVEV (reference sequence). CDR3 in amino acids: CASSLWGGDYSNQPQHF. The CDR3 region has the DNA TGTGCCAGCAGTTTATGGGGGGGTGACTATAGCAATCAGCCCCAGCATTTT.

This chain connects TRBV18 to TRBJ2-7; 8 bases agree with TRBD2. The CDR3 has 16 residues. Germline assignment: CDR1 KGHSH and CDR2 LQKENI. With V trimmed by 6 bases and J by 5 bases, 15 bases remained unmatched. The CDR3 here is CASSPNSGGRSDEQYF. CDR3 sequence (DNA): TGTGCCAGCTCCCCCAATTCAGGCGGGAGGTCGGACGAGCAGTACTTC.

The V gene is TRBV7-9, the J gene TRBJ2-2; TRBD2 aligns across 9 bases. J was trimmed by 1 base and V by 4 bases; bases with no gene match: 1. Germline CDR1 SEHNR, CDR2 FQNEAQ (reference sequence). This CDR3 is 15 amino acids long. The CDR3: CASSSTSGNTGELFF. Written as DNA, the CDR3 is TGTGCCAGCAGCTCGACTAGCGGGAACACCGGGGAGCTGTTTTTT.

This rearrangement joins TRBV3-1 (or the pseudogene TRBV3-2) to TRBJ1-1; D ambiguous. The V and J ends lost 2 bases and 7 bases respectively, with 11 bases between them. This CDR3 has 13 residues. Germline loops: CDR1 LGHDT, CDR2 YNNKEL (reference sequence). The CDR3, as DNA: TGTGCCAGCAGCCAAAGGCGGGTGGATGAAGCTTTCTTT. Its protein is CASSQRRVDEAFF.

The rearrangement joins TRBV9 to TRBJ2-1; D call uncertain. CDR1 and CDR2 from the germline V gene are SGDLS and YYNGEE. The CDR3 length is 15 residues. V gave up 0 bases and J gave up 8 bases, with 15 bases separating them. The CDR3 coding sequence is TGTGCCAGCAGCGTAGGAACGACTGGATCGGATGAGCAGTTCTTC. Its translation is CASSVGTTGSDEQFF. The complete variable domain, with remaining parts taken from reference TRBV9 and TRBJ2-1, reads DSGVTQTPKHLITATGQRVTLRCSPRSGDLSVYWYQQSLDQGLQFLIQYYNGEERAKGNILERFSAQQFPDLHSELNLSSLELGDSALYFCASSVGTTGSDEQFFGPGTRLTVL.

The chain couples TRBV7-2 to TRBJ1-1; TRBD1 is a possible D gene (5 bases). The V end lost 5 bases, the J end lost 5 bases, and 18 bases lay between the germline ends. Germline assignment: CDR1 SGHTA and CDR2 FQGNSA. CDR3 length equals 15 residues. CDR3 in amino acids: CASSLTGGPETEAFF. The CDR3 DNA follows: TGTGCCAGCAGCCTCACAGGAGGGCCTGAGACTGAAGCTTTCTTT. Based on the CDR3 plus reference TRBV7-2 and TRBJ1-1, the full variable domain is GAGVSQSPSNKVTEKGKDVELRCDPISGHTALYWYRQSLGQGLEFLIYFQGNSAPDKSGLPSDRFSAERTGGSVSTLTIQRTQQEDSAVYLCASSLTGGPETEAFFGQGTRLTVV.

The J gene is TRBJ2-3, the V gene TRBV2, with a weak D call TRBD1 (5 bases). The CDR3 consists of 14 residues. The V end lost 4 bases, the J end lost 5 bases, and 13 bases lay between the germline ends. Germline V gene lookup returns CDR1 SNHLY and CDR2 FYNNEI. Written as DNA, the CDR3 is TGTGCCAGCAGTGTGGGGCATTCCCAAGATACGCAGTATTTT. This encodes CASSVGHSQDTQYF.

The V call is TRBV24-1, the J call TRBJ1-4; a possible D gene is TRBD1 (5 bases). Germline assignment: CDR1 KGHDR and CDR2 SFDVKD. This CDR3 spans 15 amino acids. Trimming removed 4 bases from V and 6 bases from J, with 14 bases in between. CDR3 loop: CATSDPGGADEKLFF. The CDR3 DNA sequence: TGTGCCACCAGTGACCCGGGAGGGGCGGATGAAAAACTGTTTTTT.

The chain carries TRBV7-5 and TRBJ2-2; the D call TRBD2 from the table was never checked on the DNA. TRBV7-5 is marked as a pseudogene. This CDR3 spans 13 amino acids. As DNA, the CDR3 is TGTGCCAGAAGCACTCGGTCCACCGGGGAGCTGTTTTTT. This gives the protein CARSTRSTGELFF.

The genes are TRBV5-4 and TRBJ2-7; a weak D match, TRBD1 (6 bases). Germline V gene data show CDR1 as SGHNT and CDR2 as YYREEE (reference sequence). V was pared by 0 bases and J by 4 bases, with 11 bases between. This CDR3 has 14 amino acids. CDR3 residues: CASSLGDRSYEQYF. The CDR3 bases are TGTGCCAGCAGCTTGGGCGACAGGTCATACGAGCAGTACTTC.

This clone was seen just once. The rearrangement links TRBV24-1 to TRBJ2-6, with D maybe TRBD2 (5 bases). CDR1 and CDR2 from the germline V gene are KGHDR and SFDVKD. V lost 5 bases to trimming and J lost 1 base, with 5 bases between them. The CDR3 is made up of 14 amino acids. The CDR3 sequence: CATSGESGANVLTF. In DNA, the CDR3 is TGTGCCACCAGTGGGGAGTCTGGGGCCAACGTCCTGACTTTC.

The V and J genes are TRBV28 and TRBJ1-4; TRBD1 agrees at 9 bases. J gave up 8 bases and V 4 bases, and 8 bases lay outside the gene matches. The length of the CDR3 is 15 residues. CDR1 is MDHEN and CDR2 is SYDVKM in the germline V gene. The CDR3 bases are TGTGCCAGCAGTTCAACAGGGGGCATTGAGGAAAAACTGTTTTTT. Encoded protein: CASSSTGGIEEKLFF.

The V call is TRBV7-9, the J call TRBJ1-1; 8 nucleotides line up with TRBD1. The CDR3 spans 16 residues. Germline CDR1 reads SEHNR; CDR2 reads FQNEAQ (reference sequence). V was clipped by 1 base and J by 5 bases; unmatched bases: 9. The CDR3 spells CASSLGITTGGTEAFF. The DNA for the CDR3 is TGTGCCAGCAGCTTAGGCATTACTACAGGGGGTACTGAAGCTTTCTTT.

The chain has TRBV19 and TRBJ1-1, with TRBD1 matching 10 bases. CDR1 is LNHDA, CDR2 SQIVND, per germline (reference sequence). The CDR3 length is 13 residues. V shed 6 bases and J 8 bases; nucleotides not matched to a gene: 6. The CDR3 sequence: CASSRGQGDEAFF. The CDR3 bases are TGTGCCAGTAGCCGCGGACAGGGGGACGAAGCTTTCTTT.

This chain's CDR3 is CASSPGSNTEAFF. The CDR3 DNA reads TGTGCCAGCTCACCCGGGTCGAACACTGAAGCTTTCTTT. The V gene is TRBV18, the J gene TRBJ1-1; D is undetermined. Trimming took 3 bases from V and 1 from J, leaving 6 bases between them. The CDR3 is 13 residues long. Per the germline V gene, CDR1 is KGHSH and CDR2 is LQKENI.

This chain connects TRBV5-1 to TRBJ2-5; TRBD2 agrees at 7 bases. The V gene's germline CDR1 is SGHRS and CDR2 YFSETQ. V gave up 2 bases and J gave up 3 bases; unmatched junction bases: 4. CDR3 size: 14 residues. This CDR3 reads CASSLQRGKETQYF. As DNA, the CDR3 is TGCGCCAGCAGCTTACAGCGGGGAAAAGAGACCCAGTACTTC.

The rearrangement joins TRBV4-3 to TRBJ1-4, with TRBD1 matching 7 bases. The length of the CDR3 is 15 residues. The V and J ends lost 4 bases and 4 bases, in that order; junction bases with no gene match: 6. The germline V gene has CDR1 LGHNA and CDR2 YSLEER. The CDR3 nucleotides are TGCGCCAGCAGCCCTCGGGACAGCTATAATGAAAAACTGTTTTTT. Translated: CASSPRDSYNEKLFF.

This clone was recorded only once. The CDR3 region is CASRGTSGQETQYF. The DNA for the CDR3 is TGTGCCAGCAGGGGGACTAGCGGACAAGAGACCCAGTACTTC. V gene TRBV6-5 combines with J gene TRBJ2-5, with 11 positions matching TRBD2. CDR3 length: 14 amino acids. V gave up 6 bases and J gave up 2 bases; unmatched junction bases: 2. Germline values: CDR1 MNHEY, CDR2 SVGAGI.

The V and J genes are TRBV28 and TRBJ1-2, with D tentatively TRBD1 (6 bases). The CDR3 extends over 15 amino acids. CDR1 MDHEN and CDR2 SYDVKM come from the germline V gene. The ends were cut back, 11 bases at V and 4 bases at J, with 23 bases in the middle. DNA for the CDR3: TGTGCCGGGAGCCCGGACAGAGGGGCCCTCTATGGCTACACCTTC. Amino acid sequence: CAGSPDRGALYGYTF.